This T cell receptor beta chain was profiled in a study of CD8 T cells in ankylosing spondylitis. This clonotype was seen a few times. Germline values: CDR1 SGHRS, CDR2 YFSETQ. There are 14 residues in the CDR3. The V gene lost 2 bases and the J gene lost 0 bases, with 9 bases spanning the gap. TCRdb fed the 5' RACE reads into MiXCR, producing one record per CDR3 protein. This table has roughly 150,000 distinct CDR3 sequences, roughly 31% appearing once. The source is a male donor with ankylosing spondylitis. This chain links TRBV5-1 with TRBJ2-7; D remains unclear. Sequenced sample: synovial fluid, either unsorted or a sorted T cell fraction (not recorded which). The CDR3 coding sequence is TGCGCCAGCAGCTTCGAGCTCGTCTCCTACGAGCAGTACTTC. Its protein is CASSFELVSYEQYF.